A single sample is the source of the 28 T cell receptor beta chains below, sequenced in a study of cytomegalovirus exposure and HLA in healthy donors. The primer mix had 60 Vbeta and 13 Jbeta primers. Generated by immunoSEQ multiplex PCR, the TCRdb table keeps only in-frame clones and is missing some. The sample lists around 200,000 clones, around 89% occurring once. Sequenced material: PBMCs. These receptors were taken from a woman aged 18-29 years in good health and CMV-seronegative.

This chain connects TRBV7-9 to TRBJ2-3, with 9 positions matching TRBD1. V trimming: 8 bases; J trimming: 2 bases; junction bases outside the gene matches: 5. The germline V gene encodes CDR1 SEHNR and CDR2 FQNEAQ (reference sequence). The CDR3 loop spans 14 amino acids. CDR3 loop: CASPGQGNTDTQYF. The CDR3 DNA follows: TGTGCCAGCCCGGGACAGGGAAACACAGATACGCAGTATTTT.

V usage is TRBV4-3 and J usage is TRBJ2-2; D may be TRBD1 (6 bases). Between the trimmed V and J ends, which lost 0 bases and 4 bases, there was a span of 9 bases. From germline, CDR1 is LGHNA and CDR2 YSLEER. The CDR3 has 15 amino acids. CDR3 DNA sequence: TGCGCCAGCAGCCAAGAGCAGGGGAGCACCGGGGAGCTGTTTTTT. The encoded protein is CASSQEQGSTGELFF.

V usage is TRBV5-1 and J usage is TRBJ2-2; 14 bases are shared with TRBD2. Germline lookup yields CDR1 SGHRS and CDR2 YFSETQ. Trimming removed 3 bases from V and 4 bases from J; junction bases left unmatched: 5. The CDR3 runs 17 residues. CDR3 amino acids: CASSYGLAGGGTGELFF. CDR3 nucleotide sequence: TGCGCCAGCAGCTATGGACTAGCGGGAGGCGGCACCGGGGAGCTGTTTTTT. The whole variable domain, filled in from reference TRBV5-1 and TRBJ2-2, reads KAGVTQTPRYLIKTRGQQVTLSCSPISGHRSVSWYQQTPGQGLQFLFEYFSETQRNKGNFPGRFSGRQFSNSRSEMNVSTLELGDSALYLCASSYGLAGGGTGELFFGEGSRLTVL.

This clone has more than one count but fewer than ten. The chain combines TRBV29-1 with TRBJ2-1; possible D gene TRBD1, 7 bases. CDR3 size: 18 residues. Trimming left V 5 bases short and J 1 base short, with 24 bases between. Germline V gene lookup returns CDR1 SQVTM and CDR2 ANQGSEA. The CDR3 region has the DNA TGCAGCGTTTACCAGGGGGTCGGCGGGGCCCAGTCCTACAATGAGCAGTTCTTC. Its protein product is CSVYQGVGGAQSYNEQFF.

CDR3 sequence (DNA): TGTGCCAGCAGTTTAGGCCCTGGCTCTTACGAGCAGTACTTC. Its protein is CASSLGPGSYEQYF. The chain recombines TRBV27 with TRBJ2-7, with D uncertain. CDR1 is MNHEY, CDR2 SMNVEV, per germline (reference sequence). The CDR3 runs 14 residues. Trimming stripped 2 bases from V and 4 bases from J, with 12 bases between.

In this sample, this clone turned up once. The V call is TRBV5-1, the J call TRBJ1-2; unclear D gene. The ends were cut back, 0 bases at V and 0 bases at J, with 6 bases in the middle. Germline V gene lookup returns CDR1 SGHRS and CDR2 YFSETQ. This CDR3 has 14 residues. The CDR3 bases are TGCGCCAGCAGCTTGGACAGACCTAACTATGGCTACACCTTC. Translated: CASSLDRPNYGYTF.

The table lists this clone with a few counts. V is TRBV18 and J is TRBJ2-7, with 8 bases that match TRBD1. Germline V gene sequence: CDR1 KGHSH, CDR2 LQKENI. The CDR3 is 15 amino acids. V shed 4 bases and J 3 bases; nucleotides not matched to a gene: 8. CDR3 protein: CASSLPLDRGYEQYF. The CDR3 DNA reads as TGTGCCAGCTCACTCCCCCTAGACAGGGGCTACGAGCAGTACTTC.

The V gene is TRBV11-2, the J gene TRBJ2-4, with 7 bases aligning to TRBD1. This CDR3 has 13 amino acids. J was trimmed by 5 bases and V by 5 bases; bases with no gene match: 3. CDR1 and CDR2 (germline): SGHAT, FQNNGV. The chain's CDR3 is CASSAGTENIQYF. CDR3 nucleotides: TGTGCCAGCAGCGCCGGGACAGAAAACATTCAGTACTTC. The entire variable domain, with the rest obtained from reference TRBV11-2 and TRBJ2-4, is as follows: EAGVAQSPRYKIIEKRQSVAFWCNPISGHATLYWYQQILGQGPKLLIQFQNNGVVDDSQLPKDRFSAERLKGVDSTLKIQPAKLEDSAVYLCASSAGTENIQYFGAGTRLSVL.

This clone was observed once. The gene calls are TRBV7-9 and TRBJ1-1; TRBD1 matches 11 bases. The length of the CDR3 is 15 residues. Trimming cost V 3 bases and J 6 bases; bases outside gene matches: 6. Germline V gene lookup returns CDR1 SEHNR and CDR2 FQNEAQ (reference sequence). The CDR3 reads CASSFGQGALSEAFF. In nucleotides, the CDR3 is TGTGCCAGCAGCTTCGGACAGGGGGCGCTTTCTGAAGCTTTCTTT.

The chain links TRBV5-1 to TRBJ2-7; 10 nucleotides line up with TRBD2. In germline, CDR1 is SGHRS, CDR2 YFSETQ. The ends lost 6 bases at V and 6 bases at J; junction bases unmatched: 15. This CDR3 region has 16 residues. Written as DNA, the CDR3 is TGCGCCAGCAACAAGAACCCCTCTAGCGGGAGTAGCGAGCAGTACTTC. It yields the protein CASNKNPSSGSSEQYF.

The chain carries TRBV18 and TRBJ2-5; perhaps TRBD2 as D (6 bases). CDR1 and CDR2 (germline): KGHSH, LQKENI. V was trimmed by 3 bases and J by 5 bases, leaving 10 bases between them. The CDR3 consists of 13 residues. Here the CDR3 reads CASSPMTRETQYF. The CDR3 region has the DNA TGTGCCAGCTCACCGATGACTAGGGAGACCCAGTACTTC.

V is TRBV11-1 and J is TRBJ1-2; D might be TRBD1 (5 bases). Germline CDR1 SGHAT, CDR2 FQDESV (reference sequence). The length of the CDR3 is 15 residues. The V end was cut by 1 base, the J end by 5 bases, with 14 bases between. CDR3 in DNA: TGTGCCAGCAGCTTAGGACAGCCGAGCTTATATGGCTACACCTTC. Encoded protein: CASSLGQPSLYGYTF. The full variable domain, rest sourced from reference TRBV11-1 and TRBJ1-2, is EAEVAQSPRYKITEKSQAVAFWCDPISGHATLYWYRQILGQGPELLVQFQDESVVDDSQLPKDRFSAERLKGVDSTLKIQPAELGDSAMYLCASSLGQPSLYGYTFGSGTRLTVV.

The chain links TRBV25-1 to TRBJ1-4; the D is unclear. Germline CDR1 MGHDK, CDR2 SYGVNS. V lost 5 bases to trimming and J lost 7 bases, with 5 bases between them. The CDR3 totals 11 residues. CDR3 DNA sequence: TGTGCCAGCAGTTCAGGTGAAAAACTGTTTTTT. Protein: CASSSGEKLFF.

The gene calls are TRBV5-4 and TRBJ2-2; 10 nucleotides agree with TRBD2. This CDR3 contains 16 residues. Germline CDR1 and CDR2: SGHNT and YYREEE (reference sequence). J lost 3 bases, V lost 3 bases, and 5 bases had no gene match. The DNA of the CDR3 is TGTGCCAGCAGCTACCCTAGCGGGAGTGACACCGGGGAGCTGTTTTTT. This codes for CASSYPSGSDTGELFF.

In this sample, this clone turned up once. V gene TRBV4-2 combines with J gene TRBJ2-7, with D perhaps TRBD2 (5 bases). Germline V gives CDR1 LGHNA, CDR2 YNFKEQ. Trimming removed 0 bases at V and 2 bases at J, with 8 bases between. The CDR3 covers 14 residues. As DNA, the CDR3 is TGTGCCAGCAGCCAAGAGGCGAGGGCCTACGAGCAGTACTTC. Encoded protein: CASSQEARAYEQYF.

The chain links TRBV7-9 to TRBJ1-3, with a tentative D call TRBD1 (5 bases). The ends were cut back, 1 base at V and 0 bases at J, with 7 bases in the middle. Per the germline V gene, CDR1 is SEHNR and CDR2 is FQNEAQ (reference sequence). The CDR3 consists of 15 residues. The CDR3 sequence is CASSLDRTSGNTIYF. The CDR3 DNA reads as TGTGCCAGCAGCTTAGACAGGACCTCTGGAAACACCATATATTTT. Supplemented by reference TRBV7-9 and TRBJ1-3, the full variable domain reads DTGVSQNPRHKITKRGQNVTFRCDPISEHNRLYWYRQTLGQGPEFLTYFQNEAQLEKSRLLSDRFSAERPKGSFSTLEIQRTEQGDSAMYLCASSLDRTSGNTIYFGEGSWLTVV.

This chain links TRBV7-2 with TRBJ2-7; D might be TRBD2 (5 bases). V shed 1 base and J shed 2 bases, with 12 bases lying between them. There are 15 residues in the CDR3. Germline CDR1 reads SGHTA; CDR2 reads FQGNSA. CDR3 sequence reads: CASSLGAGSAYEQYF. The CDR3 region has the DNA TGTGCCAGCAGCTTAGGGGCGGGTTCTGCCTACGAGCAGTACTTC.

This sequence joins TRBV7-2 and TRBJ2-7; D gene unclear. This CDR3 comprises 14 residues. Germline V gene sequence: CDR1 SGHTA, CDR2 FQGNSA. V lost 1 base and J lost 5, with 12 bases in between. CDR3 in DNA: TGTGCCAGCAGCTTAGGGCCCCGAACTAACGAGCAGTACTTC. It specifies CASSLGPRTNEQYF.

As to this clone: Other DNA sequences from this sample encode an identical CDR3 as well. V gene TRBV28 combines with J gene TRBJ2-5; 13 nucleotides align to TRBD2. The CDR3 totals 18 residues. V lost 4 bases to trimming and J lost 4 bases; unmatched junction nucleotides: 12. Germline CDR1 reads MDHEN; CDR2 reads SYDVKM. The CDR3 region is CASSSPGLAGRVGETQYF. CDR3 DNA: TGTGCCAGCAGTTCACCGGGACTAGCGGGGAGAGTTGGAGAGACCCAGTACTTC.

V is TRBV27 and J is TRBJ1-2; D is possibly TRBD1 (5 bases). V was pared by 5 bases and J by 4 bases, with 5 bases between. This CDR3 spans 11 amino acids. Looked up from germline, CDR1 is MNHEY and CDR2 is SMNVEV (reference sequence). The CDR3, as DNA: TGTGCCAGCAGTGGGGCCTATGGCTACACCTTC. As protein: CASSGAYGYTF.

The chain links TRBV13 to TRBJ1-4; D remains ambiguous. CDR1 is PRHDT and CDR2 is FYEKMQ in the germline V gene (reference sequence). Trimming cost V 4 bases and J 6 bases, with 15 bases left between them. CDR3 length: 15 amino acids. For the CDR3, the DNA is TGTGCCAGCAGCTCCACGGGGTCCTGGGATGAAAAACTGTTTTTT. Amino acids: CASSSTGSWDEKLFF.

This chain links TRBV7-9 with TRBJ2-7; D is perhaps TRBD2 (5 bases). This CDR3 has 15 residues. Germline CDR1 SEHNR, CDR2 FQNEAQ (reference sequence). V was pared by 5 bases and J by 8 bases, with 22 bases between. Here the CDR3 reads CASSRNYGLPAQQYF. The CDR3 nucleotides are TGTGCCAGCAGCCGAAATTACGGACTCCCGGCGCAGCAGTACTTC.

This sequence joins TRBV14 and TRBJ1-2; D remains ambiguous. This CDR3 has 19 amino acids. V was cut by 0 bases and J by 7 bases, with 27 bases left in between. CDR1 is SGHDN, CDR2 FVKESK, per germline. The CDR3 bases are TGTGCCAGCAGCCAAGATCCCCCTACGGCTGACGCCCCCTGCGGTGGCTACACCTTC. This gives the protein CASSQDPPTADAPCGGYTF.

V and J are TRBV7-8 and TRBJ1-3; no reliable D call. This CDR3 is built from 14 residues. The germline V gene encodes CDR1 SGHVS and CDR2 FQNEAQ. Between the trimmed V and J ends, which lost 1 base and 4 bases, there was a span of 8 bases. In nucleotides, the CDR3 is TGTGCCAGCAGCTTAGGAGGGTTCGGAAACACCATATATTTT. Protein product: CASSLGGFGNTIYF.

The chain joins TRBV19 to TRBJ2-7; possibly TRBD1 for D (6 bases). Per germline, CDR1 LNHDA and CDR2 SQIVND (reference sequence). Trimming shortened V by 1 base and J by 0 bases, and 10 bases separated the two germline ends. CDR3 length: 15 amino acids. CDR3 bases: TGTGCCAGTAGTATAGCACAGGGTGGCTCCTACGAGCAGTACTTC. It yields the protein CASSIAQGGSYEQYF.

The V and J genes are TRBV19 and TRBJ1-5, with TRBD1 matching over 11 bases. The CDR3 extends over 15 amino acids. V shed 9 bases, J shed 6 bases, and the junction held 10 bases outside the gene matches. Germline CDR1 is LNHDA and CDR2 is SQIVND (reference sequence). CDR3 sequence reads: CASRRPGQGVQPQHF. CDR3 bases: TGTGCCAGCCGACGACCGGGACAGGGGGTTCAGCCCCAGCATTTT.

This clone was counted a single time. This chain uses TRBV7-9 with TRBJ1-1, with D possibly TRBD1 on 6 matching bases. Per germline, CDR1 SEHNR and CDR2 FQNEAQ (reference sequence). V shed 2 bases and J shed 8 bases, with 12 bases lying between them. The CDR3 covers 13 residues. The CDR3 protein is CASSLNREREAFF. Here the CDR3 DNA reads TGTGCCAGCAGCTTAAACAGGGAAAGAGAAGCTTTCTTT.

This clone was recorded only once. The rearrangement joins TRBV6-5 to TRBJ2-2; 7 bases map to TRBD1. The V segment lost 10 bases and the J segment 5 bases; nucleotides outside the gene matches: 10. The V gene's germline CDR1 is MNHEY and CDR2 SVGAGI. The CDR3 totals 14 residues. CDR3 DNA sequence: TGTGCCACCACCCCGACAGGGAGAACCGGGGAGCTGTTTTTT. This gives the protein CATTPTGRTGELFF.